This record looks at one T cell receptor beta chain sequence and its context. This record belongs to a study of human T cells and chemical hapten exposure. About the study: Diphenylcyclopropenone was administered weekly to the scalp of patients throughout the roughly 24-week study.

V trimming: 6 bases; J trimming: 7 bases; junction bases outside the gene matches: 20. CDR3 length: 18 amino acids. In germline, CDR1 is SGHTA, CDR2 FQGTGA. Source study methods: There were a median of roughly 100,000 TCRs per sample, with a range from roughly 20,000 to 700,000. From the RACE reads, TCRdb called clonotypes with MiXCR, one entry per CDR3 protein. The V and J calls were determined by TCRdb, not by the authors. The data contain 62,000 or so distinct CDR3 sequences, 9.5% to 12% of them singletons. Specified time point: pre-sensitization, week 0. Treatment noted: therapeutic diphenylcyclopropenone sensitization with weekly scalp DPC.

The chain joins TRBV7-3 to TRBJ2-2, with TRBD2 matching over 7 bases. This clonotype was obtained from a woman aged 45 to 65 with alopecia areata. Some clones in this sample may be carry-over from other donors' samples. Source: whole blood, taken in connection with sensitization to the hapten diphenylcyclopropenone (DPC). CDR3 sequence: CASSHHPFDGDYGGELFF. The CDR3 DNA is TGTGCCAGCAGTCATCATCCCTTCGACGGGGACTACGGCGGGGAGCTGTTTTTT.